This T cell receptor beta chain was documented in a study of blood T cells in healthy people across ages (dated by TCRdb to about 2015). Regarding the complete study: In model experiments, roughly one uniquely barcoded TCR beta cDNA molecule per two T cells was captured by template switching. Age-related changes in TCR beta repertoire diversity were measured in the study by deep sequencing normalized with unique cDNA molecular identifiers. The donors were divided into four age groups: young (average 16 years), middle-aged (over 35), aged (about 60) and long-lived (82). Donors of different ages were randomly distributed across sequencing lanes to avoid experimental bias. Two additional independent replicas of 1 million unique cDNA reads from the same blood draw were analyzed for two donors (one aged 18 to 30 and one aged 80 or older).

The donors were roughly 40 Caucasian individuals from Russia, aged roughly 6 to 100 years, who were systemically healthy. Each donor gave roughly 9 milliliters of peripheral blood, drawn into EDTA-treated Vacutainer tubes. Ficoll-Paque density-gradient centrifugation was used to isolate PBMCs, with at least 6.5 million obtained per sample. Total RNA was extracted from PBMCs with Trizol reagent, with at least 6 micrograms obtained per sample. For every donor, flow cytometry on a PBMC aliquot measured the percentage of naive CD45RAhigh/CD27high T cells. CDR1 KGHSH and CDR2 LQKENI are derived from the germline V gene. V and J are truncated by 4 bases and 0 bases respectively, leaving an intervening sequence of 10 bases. The CDR3 contains 15 residues, cysteine and phenylalanine counted. Only the CDR3 DNA is retained, 45 bases long and in frame from the first base. Library generation was performed with 5' RACE. Reads for this sample came from an Illumina HiSeq 2500. A second PCR of 7 to 11 cycles was performed with a sample-barcoded 5' primer and a J-beta primer mix. A unique molecular identifier was introduced onto each TCR beta cDNA molecule by a template-switch 5' adaptor carrying 12 random nucleotides. Each sample yielded at least 2.5 million CDR3-containing paired-end reads. First-strand cDNA was synthesized from all RNA with the Mint cDNA synthesis kit, primed by a TRBC-specific oligonucleotide. Following uracil-DNA glycosylase treatment, a first 18-cycle PCR with universal primers M1SS and BC2_uni_R was performed on all cDNA. On the study's bioinformatics: For normalization, 1 million high-quality reads, each with a distinct molecular identifier, were randomly selected from each sample. Instead of being binned into consensus sequences, reads that shared molecular identifiers were thrown out. CDR3 identification, clonotype clustering and error correction used MiTCR with a Q25 quality threshold and the strictest error-elimination algorithm. Lower-bound total TCR beta diversity was estimated with a nonparametric unseen species model using Euler transformation. The raw public data were reprocessed by TCRdb itself: fastp quality trimming at Q25, MiXCR clonotype calling, in-frame beta chains only. Each entry is one CDR3 protein sequence, shown with its most common DNA and genes. TCRdb, rather than the study authors, made the V and J calls. This sample is represented by 1.2 million to 1.5 million distinct CDR3 sequences; 59% of them were singletons. The top ten hold more than 6% of the sample.

Study-wide findings and limitations: The percentage of naive T cells measured by flow cytometry correlated strongly with observed TCR beta diversity. Donor CMV infection status was unknown, potentially confounding age-related changes in expanded clonotypes. Observed TCR beta diversity per million T cells fell roughly linearly with age, and a significant reduction was already apparent by age around 40. Compared with the aged group, the long-lived group had more naive CD4+ T cells, fewer expanded clones and increased TCR diversity, a pattern suggesting age selection. Bulk unsorted PBMC profiling prevented conclusive comparison of naive and antigen-experienced compartments. Estimates of total diversity based on one million sequenced T cells were regarded as lower bounds and as underestimates.

To note about this clonotype: No cognate antigen has been identified for it. Base qualities are missing; no much larger clone stands one base away.

The source is a man between 18 and 35 years old in good health. The chain was built from TRBV18 and TRBJ2-1; the D gene assignment is ambiguous. Sequences were obtained from blood. The CDR3 protein is CASSLRESSYNEQFF. The DNA sequence is TGTGCCAGCTCACTAAGGGAAAGCTCCTACAATGAGCAGTTCTTC.